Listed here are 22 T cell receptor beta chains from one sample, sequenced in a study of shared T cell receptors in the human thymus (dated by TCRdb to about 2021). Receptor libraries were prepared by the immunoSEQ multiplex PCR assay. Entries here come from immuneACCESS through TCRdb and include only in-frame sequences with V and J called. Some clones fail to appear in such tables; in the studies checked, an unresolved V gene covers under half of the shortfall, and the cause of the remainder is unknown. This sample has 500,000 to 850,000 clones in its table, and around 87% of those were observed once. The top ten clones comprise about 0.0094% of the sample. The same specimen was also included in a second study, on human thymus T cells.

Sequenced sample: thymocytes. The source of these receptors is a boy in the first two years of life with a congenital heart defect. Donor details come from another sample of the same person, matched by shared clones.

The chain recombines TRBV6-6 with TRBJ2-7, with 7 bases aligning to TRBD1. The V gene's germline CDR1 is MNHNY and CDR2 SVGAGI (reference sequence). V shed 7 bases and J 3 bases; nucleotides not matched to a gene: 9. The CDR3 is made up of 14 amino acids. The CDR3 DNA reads TGTGCCAGCAAGGCCGCAGGGGGTCGCTACGAGCAGTACTTC. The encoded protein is CASKAAGGRYEQYF.

Written as DNA, the CDR3 is TGTGCCAGCAGCCAACGCGACAGACCGAACACCGGGGAGCTGTTTTTT. Translating it yields CASSQRDRPNTGELFF. The V call is TRBV14, the J call TRBJ2-2, with a tentative D call TRBD1 (5 bases). V lost 2 bases, J lost 0 bases, and 10 bases lay in between. Per the germline V gene, CDR1 is SGHDN and CDR2 is FVKESK. The CDR3 is 16 amino acids. The whole variable domain, remainder taken from reference TRBV14 and TRBJ2-2, is EAGVTQFPSHSVIEKGQTVTLRCDPISGHDNLYWYRRVMGKEIKFLLHFVKESKQDESGMPNNRFLAERTGGTYSTLKVQPAELEDSGVYFCASSQRDRPNTGELFFGEGSRLTVL.

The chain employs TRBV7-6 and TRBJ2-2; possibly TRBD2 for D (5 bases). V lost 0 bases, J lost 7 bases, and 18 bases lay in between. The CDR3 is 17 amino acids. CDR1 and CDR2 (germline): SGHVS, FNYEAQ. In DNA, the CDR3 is TGTGCCAGCAGCTTAGCCCCAGGAGAGGGCCGGGGCGGGGAGCTGTTTTTT. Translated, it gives CASSLAPGEGRGGELFF.

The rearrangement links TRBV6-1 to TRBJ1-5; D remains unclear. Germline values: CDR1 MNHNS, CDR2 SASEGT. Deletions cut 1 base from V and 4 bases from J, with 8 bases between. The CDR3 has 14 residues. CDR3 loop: CASSEDQRNQPQHF. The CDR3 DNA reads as TGTGCCAGCAGTGAAGACCAGCGTAATCAGCCCCAGCATTTT.

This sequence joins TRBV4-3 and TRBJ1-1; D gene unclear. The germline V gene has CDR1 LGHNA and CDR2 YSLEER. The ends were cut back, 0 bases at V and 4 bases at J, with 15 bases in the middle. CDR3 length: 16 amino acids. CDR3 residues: CASSQDLQGRSTEAFF. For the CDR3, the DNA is TGCGCCAGCAGCCAAGATCTACAAGGGAGGTCCACTGAAGCTTTCTTT.

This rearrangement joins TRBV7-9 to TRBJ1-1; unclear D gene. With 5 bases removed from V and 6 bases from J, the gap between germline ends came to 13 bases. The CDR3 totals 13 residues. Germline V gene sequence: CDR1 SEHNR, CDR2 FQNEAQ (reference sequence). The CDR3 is CASSPALGPEAFF. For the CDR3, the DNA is TGTGCCAGCAGCCCAGCTCTGGGCCCTGAAGCTTTCTTT.

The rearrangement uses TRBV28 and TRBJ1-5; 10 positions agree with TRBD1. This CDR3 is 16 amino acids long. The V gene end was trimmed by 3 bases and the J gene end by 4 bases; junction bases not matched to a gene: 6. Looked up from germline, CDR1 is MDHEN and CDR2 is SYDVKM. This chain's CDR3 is CASSLVWGQGNQPQHF. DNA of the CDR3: TGTGCCAGCAGTTTGGTGTGGGGACAGGGGAATCAGCCCCAGCATTTT. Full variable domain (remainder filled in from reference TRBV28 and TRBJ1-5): DVKVTQSSRYLVKRTGEKVFLECVQDMDHENMFWYRQDPGLGLRLIYFSYDVKMKEKGDIPEGYSVSREKKERFSLILESASTNQTSMYLCASSLVWGQGNQPQHFGDGTRLSIL.

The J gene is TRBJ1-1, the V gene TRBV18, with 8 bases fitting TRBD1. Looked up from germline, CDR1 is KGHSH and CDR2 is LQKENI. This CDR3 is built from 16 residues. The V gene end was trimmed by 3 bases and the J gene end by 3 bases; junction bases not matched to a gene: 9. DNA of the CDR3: TGTGCCAGCTCACCGCCCCCAGGGGGCAGTTACACTGAAGCTTTCTTT. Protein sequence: CASSPPPGGSYTEAFF.

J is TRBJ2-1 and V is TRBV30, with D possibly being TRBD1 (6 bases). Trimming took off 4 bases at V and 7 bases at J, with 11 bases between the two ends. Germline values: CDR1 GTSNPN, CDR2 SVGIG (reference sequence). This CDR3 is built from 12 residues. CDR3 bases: TGTGCCTGGAAGCGGCAGGGGAATGAGCAGTTCTTC. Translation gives CAWKRQGNEQFF.

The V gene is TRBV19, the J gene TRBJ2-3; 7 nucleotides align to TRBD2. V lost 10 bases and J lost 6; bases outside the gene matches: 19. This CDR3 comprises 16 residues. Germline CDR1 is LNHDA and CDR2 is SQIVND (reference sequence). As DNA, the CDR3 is TGTGCCACCACGATCCGGGCGTGGGAGGGCCTTGATACGCAGTATTTT. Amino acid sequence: CATTIRAWEGLDTQYF. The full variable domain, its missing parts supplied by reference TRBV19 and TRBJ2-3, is DGGITQSPKYLFRKEGQNVTLSCEQNLNHDAMYWYRQDPGQGLRLIYYSQIVNDFQKGDIAEGYSVSREKKESFPLTVTSAQKNPTAFYLCATTIRAWEGLDTQYFGPGTRLTVL.

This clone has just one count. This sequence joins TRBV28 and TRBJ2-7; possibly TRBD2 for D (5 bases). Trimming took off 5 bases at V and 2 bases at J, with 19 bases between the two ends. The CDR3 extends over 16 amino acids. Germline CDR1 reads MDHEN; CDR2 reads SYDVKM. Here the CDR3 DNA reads TGTGCCAGCAGTCCCCCCCTGAGGGCAGCGACCTACGAGCAGTACTTC. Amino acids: CASSPPLRAATYEQYF.

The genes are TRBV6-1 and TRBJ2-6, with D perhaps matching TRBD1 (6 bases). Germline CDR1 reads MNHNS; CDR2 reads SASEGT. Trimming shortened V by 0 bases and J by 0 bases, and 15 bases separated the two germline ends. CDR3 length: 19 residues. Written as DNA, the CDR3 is TGTGCCAGCAGTGAAGCGGGGACACCTGGCCGCTCTGGGGCCAACGTCCTGACTTTC. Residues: CASSEAGTPGRSGANVLTF.

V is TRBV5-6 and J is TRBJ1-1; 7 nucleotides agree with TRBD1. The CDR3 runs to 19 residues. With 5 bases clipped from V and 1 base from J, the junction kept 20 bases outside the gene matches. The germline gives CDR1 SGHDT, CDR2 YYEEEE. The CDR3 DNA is TGTGCCAGCAGTACAGACAGGGTCAACGAGGGGTCATGGAACACTGAAGCTTTCTTT. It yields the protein CASSTDRVNEGSWNTEAFF.

For the CDR3, the DNA is TGTGCCAGCAGCTTAACCCGTAGCGGGGGGGAGTACAATGAGCAGTTCTTC. It codes for CASSLTRSGGEYNEQFF. The chain combines TRBV7-3 with TRBJ2-1; the match to TRBD2 covers 11 bases. Germline CDR1 is SGHTA and CDR2 is FQGTGA. Germline trimming cut 0 bases from V and 4 bases from J; bases unmatched to any gene: 5. The CDR3 totals 17 residues.

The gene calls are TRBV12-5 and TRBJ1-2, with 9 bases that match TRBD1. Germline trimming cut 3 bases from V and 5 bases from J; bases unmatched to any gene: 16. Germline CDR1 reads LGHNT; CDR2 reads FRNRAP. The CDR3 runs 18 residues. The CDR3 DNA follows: TGTGCTAGTGGTTTTGCCACTCGAGGACAGGGGAGGAAGTATGGCTACACCTTC. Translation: CASGFATRGQGRKYGYTF.

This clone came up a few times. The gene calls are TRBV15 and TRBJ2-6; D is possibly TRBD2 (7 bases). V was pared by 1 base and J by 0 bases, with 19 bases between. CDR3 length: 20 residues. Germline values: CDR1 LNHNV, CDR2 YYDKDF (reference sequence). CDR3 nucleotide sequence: TGTGCCACCAGCAGAGGTCCCCGGGGGGCTTCGTTCTCTGGGGCCAACGTCCTGACTTTC. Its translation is CATSRGPRGASFSGANVLTF.

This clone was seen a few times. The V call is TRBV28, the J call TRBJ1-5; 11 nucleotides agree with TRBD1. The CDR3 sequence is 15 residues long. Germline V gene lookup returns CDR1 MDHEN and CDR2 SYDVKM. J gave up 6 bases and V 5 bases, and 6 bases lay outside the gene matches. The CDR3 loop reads CASSPDRGRFQPQHF. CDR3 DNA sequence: TGTGCCAGCAGTCCGGACAGGGGGCGGTTTCAGCCCCAGCATTTT.

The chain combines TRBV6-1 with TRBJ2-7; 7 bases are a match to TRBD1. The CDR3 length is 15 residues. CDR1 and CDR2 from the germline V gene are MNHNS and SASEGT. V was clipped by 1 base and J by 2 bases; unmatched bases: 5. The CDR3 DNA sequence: TGTGCCAGCAGTGAAGGACAGGGTGCTACCTACGAGCAGTACTTC. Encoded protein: CASSEGQGATYEQYF.

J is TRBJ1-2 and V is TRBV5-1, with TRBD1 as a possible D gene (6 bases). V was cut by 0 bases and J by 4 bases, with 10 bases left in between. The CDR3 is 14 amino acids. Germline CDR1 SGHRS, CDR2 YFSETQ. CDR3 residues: CASSLVGAVYGYTF. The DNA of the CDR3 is TGCGCCAGCAGCTTGGTGGGGGCAGTCTATGGCTACACCTTC.

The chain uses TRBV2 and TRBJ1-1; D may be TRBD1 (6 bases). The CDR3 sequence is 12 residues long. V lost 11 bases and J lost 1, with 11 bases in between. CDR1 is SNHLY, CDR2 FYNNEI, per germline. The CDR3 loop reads CAGGQTNTEAFF. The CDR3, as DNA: TGTGCCGGAGGACAGACGAACACTGAAGCTTTCTTT.

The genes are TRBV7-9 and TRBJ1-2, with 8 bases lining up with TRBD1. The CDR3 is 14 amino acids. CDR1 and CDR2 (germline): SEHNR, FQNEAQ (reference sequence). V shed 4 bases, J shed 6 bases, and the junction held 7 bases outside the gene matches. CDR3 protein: CASSSDQGADGYTF. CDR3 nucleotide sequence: TGTGCCAGCAGCTCAGATCAGGGGGCGGATGGCTACACCTTC.

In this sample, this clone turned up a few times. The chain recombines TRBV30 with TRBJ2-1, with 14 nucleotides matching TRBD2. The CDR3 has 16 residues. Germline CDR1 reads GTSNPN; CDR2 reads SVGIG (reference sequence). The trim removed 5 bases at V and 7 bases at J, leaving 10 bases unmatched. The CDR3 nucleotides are TGTGCCTGGGGCCGGGGACTAGCGGGAGATGAAAATGAGCAGTTCTTC. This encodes CAWGRGLAGDENEQFF.